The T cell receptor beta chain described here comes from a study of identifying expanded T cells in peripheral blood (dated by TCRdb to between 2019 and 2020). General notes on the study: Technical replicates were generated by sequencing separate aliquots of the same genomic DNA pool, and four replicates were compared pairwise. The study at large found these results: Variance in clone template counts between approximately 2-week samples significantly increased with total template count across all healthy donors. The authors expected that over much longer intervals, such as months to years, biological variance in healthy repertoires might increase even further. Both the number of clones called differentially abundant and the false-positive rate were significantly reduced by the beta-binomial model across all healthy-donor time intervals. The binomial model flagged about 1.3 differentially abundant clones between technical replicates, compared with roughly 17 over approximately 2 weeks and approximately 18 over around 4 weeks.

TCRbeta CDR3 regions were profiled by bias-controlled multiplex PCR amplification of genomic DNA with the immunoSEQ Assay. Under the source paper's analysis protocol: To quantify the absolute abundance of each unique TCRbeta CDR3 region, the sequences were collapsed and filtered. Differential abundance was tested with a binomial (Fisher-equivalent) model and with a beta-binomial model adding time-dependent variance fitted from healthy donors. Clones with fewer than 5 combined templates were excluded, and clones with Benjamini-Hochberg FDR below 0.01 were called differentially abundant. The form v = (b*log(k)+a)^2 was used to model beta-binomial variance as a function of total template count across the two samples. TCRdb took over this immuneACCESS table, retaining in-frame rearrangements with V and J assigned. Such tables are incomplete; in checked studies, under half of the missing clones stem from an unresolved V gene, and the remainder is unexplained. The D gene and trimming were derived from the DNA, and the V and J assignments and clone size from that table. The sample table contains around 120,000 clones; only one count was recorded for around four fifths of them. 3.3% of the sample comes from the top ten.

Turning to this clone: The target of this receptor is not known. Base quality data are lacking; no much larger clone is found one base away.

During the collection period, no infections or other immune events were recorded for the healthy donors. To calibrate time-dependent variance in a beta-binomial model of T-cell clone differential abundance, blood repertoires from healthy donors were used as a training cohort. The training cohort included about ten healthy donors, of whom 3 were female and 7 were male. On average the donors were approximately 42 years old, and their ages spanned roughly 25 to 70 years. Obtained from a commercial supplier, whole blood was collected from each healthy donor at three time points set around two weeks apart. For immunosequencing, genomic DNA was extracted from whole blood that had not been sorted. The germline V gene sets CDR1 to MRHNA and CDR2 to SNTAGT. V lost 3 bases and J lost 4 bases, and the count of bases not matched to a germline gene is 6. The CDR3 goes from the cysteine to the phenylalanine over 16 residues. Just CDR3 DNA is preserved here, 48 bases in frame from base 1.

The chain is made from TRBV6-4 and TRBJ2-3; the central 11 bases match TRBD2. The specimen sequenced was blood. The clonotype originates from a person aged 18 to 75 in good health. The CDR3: CASSDAGTSGADTQYF. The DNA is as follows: TGTGCCAGCAGTGATGCCGGGACTAGCGGTGCAGATACGCAGTATTTT.